The 31 T cell receptor beta chains listed next were all sequenced from one sample in a study of tumor and adjacent non-tumor tissue in lung cancer. Three rounds of nested PCR, following a modified ARM-PCR protocol, produced the TCRbeta library. TCRdb re-called the multiplex PCR reads with MiXCR, one entry per CDR3 protein. The table has 65,000 to 90,000 distinct CDR3 sequences, approximately 71% seen once. No cell sorting was done before RNA was extracted from the tissue. The sequencing input was lung tumor tissue. Receptors were obtained from a woman in her 70s with non-small cell lung cancer.

Details on this clonotype: Relative to the germline gene, one junction end is altered; a read error may explain this. The chain is built from TRBV6-6 and TRBJ2-3, with TRBD2 matching 12 bases. Germline V gene sequence: CDR1 MNHNY, CDR2 SVGAGI (reference sequence). This CDR3 contains 16 residues. The CDR3 nucleotides read TGTGTCAGCAGTCGCCTAGCGGGAGGGCCGACAGATACGCGGTATTTT. It codes for CVSSRLAGGPTDTRYF.

The CDR3 coding sequence is TGCAGTGTTGCAAGAGCCGGACGGAGGAACACTGAAGCTTTCTTT. Translation gives CSVARAGRRNTEAFF. The genes are TRBV20-1 and TRBJ1-1, with D unclear. V lost 7 bases and J 1 base, leaving 19 bases between the germline ends. From germline, CDR1 is DFQATT and CDR2 SNEGSKA (reference sequence). This CDR3 contains 15 residues.

Regarding this clonotype: The final CDR3 position lacks the conserved phenylalanine or tryptophan, pointing to a likely read error. The rearrangement links TRBV29-1 to TRBJ2-7, with D possibly TRBD1 on 6 matching bases. The V gene's germline CDR1 is SQVTM and CDR2 ANQGSEA. This CDR3 has 13 amino acids. Here the CDR3 reads CNIKRDTSYEQYL. The CDR3 DNA reads TGCAACATTAAACGGGACACCTCCTACGAGCAGTACTTA.

For this clonotype: The conserved phenylalanine or tryptophan normally closing the CDR3 is absent here, so this likely arose from a read error. The chain uses TRBV12-3 or TRBV12-4 and TRBJ1-3; D gene unclear. The CDR3 is made up of 15 amino acids. CDR3 amino acids: CASSLFGLTGNTIYS. CDR3 nucleotides: TGTGCCAGCAGTTTATTTGGTTTGACTGGGAACACCATATATTCT.

Concerning this clonotype: One end of the junction is discordant with germline, which a read error may explain. CDR3 region: CSIEPRRSSSQQSRETGYF. As DNA, the CDR3 is TGCAGCATTGAGCCCCGGCGGTCGAGTTCCCAACAGAGCCGGGAGACCGGGTACTTC. V gene TRBV29-1 combines with J gene TRBJ2-5, with D tentatively TRBD2 (6 bases). Germline assignment: CDR1 SQVTM and CDR2 ANQGSEA. This CDR3 has 19 residues.

The V and J genes are TRBV6-6 and TRBJ2-1; no reliable D call. The CDR3 covers 16 residues. Germline loops: CDR1 MNHNY, CDR2 SVGAGI (reference sequence). The germline V and J ends were trimmed by 7 bases and 0 bases, with 16 bases remaining between them. The CDR3 nucleotides are TGTGCCAGCACCAACCTTGGGGTCCGCTCCTACAATGAGCAGTTCTTC. It yields the protein CASTNLGVRSYNEQFF.

Details on this clonotype: A clone one base away is much larger, so this may be a read error. This CDR3 fails to terminate in the conserved phenylalanine or tryptophan, so it likely reflects a read error. This chain joins TRBV20-1 and TRBJ2-2; 7 bases are a match to TRBD1. The CDR3 is made up of 18 amino acids. The J segment lost 0 bases and the V segment lost 0 bases, leaving 10 bases of the junction unmatched. Germline assignment: CDR1 DFQATT and CDR2 SNEGSKA (reference sequence). CDR3 region: CSARDRDRYPANTGELFL. DNA for the CDR3: TGCAGTGCTAGAGATAGGGACAGATACCCTGCGAACACCGGGGAGCTGTTTTTA.

In regard to this clonotype: One end of the junction fails to match germline, which may point to a read error. The V and J genes are TRBV11-1 and TRBJ2-7, with D perhaps TRBD2 (6 bases). The CDR3 sequence is 14 residues long. Germline V gene sequence: CDR1 SGHAT, CDR2 FQDESV (reference sequence). The CDR3 protein is CTSRPGLGIYEQYF. The CDR3 DNA follows: TGTACCAGCAGACCGGGACTGGGTATCTACGAGCAGTATTTC.

With regard to this clonotype: This sequence may be a read error, since a much larger clone differs from it by one base. This is likely a read error, given that the CDR3 carries no conserved phenylalanine or tryptophan at its end. The CDR3 sequence is CASSFRPGSREQYS. In DNA form, the CDR3 reads TGTGCCAGCAGTTTTAGGCCGGGTTCCCGTGAGCAGTACTCC. The rearrangement links TRBV28 to TRBJ2-7; D gene ambiguous. This CDR3 spans 14 amino acids. V lost 3 bases and J 7 bases, leaving 16 bases between the germline ends. Germline V gene lookup returns CDR1 MDHEN and CDR2 SYDVKM.

A remark on this clonotype: Here the CDR3 omits its conserved ending phenylalanine or tryptophan, so a read error is the likely source. This chain connects TRBV5-4 to TRBJ2-1; D unclear. CDR1 and CDR2 from the germline V gene are SGHNT and YYREEE (reference sequence). The CDR3 covers 14 residues. CDR3 nucleotides: TGTGCCAGCATCTTGGAACCTAGTTACAATGAGCAGTTCTCC. Encoded protein: CASILEPSYNEQFS.

On this clonotype: An end of the junction does not agree with germline; a read error may underlie this. V and J are TRBV14 and TRBJ2-1; D gene unclear. This CDR3 contains 12 residues. Germline CDR1 and CDR2: SGHDN and FVKESK. The CDR3 bases are TGTGCGAGCAGCCCAACTACAAAACTACAGCTCTTC. The encoded protein is CASSPTTKLQLF.

Points on this clonotype: Since the CDR3 does not end with the conserved phenylalanine or tryptophan, this likely comes from a read error. The chain couples TRBV29-1 to TRBJ2-5, with a possible D match to TRBD1 (6 bases). Trimming pared 3 bases from V and 6 bases from J, leaving 11 bases between. This CDR3 comprises 12 residues. Looked up from germline, CDR1 is SQVTM and CDR2 is ANQGSEA. CDR3 protein: CSVDIGDKTQYL. In nucleotides, the CDR3 is TGCAGCGTTGACATCGGGGACAAGACCCAGTACCTC.

The chain carries TRBV6-6 and TRBJ1-1; D is unclear. The ends were cut back, 7 bases at V and 0 bases at J, with 18 bases in the middle. The CDR3 totals 16 residues. Germline CDR1 MNHNY, CDR2 SVGAGI (reference sequence). The CDR3 nucleotides read TGTGCCAGCATACATACCCCCTTCGGAGTGAACACTGAAGCTTTCTTT. It codes for CASIHTPFGVNTEAFF.

This clonotype has just a few counts. A read error may explain this, as a much larger clone is one base away. This rearrangement joins TRBV28 to TRBJ2-3, with TRBD1 matching over 8 bases. This CDR3 spans 14 amino acids. Germline V CDR1 and CDR2: MDHEN, SYDVKM. The DNA for the CDR3 is TGTGCCAGCGGGAACAACGATGGGACAGGTACGCAGTATTTT. Its translation is CASGNNDGTGTQYF. The full variable domain, completed using reference TRBV28 and TRBJ2-3, is DVKVTQSSRYLVKRTGEKVFLECVQDMDHENMFWYRQDPGLGLRLIYFSYDVKMKEKGDIPEGYSVSREKKERFSLILESASTNQTSMYLCASGNNDGTGTQYFGPGTRLTVL.

This clonotype was recorded a few times. The chain carries TRBV20-1 and TRBJ2-5; D is perhaps TRBD2 (5 bases). The CDR3 runs 14 residues. V was cut by 6 bases and J by 5 bases, with 19 bases left in between. Germline assignment: CDR1 DFQATT and CDR2 SNEGSKA (reference sequence). CDR3 amino acids: CSAPGDFSLETQYF. CDR3 DNA: TGCAGTGCCCCCGGGGATTTTTCCCTTGAGACCCAGTACTTC.

This clonotype was seen ten or more times. V is TRBV5-6 and J is TRBJ1-2; perhaps TRBD1 as D (6 bases). The V end lost 4 bases, the J end lost 4 bases, and 11 bases lay between the germline ends. Germline CDR1 is SGHDT and CDR2 is YYEEEE. There are 13 residues in the CDR3. CDR3 nucleotide sequence: TGTGCCAGCAGCCAAGGACAGTCCTATGGCTACACCTTC. Translated: CASSQGQSYGYTF.

The chain employs TRBV20-1 and TRBJ2-3; the match to TRBD1 covers 11 bases. The V and J ends lost 6 bases and 4 bases, in that order; junction bases with no gene match: 6. Germline V gene sequence: CDR1 DFQATT, CDR2 SNEGSKA (reference sequence). There are 14 residues in the CDR3. The CDR3 protein is CSAHPGQGADTQYF. The CDR3 nucleotides read TGCAGTGCACATCCGGGACAGGGGGCAGATACGCAGTATTTT.

On this clonotype: Mismatch with germline at one junction end may stem from a read error. The CDR3, as DNA: TGTGCCAGCAGTCCACCCACTACAGGGAGGAGGAACACCGAAGCTTTCTTT. Protein product: CASSPPTTGRRNTEAFF. The chain uses TRBV12-3 or TRBV12-4 and TRBJ1-1; D is possibly TRBD1 (6 bases). This CDR3 comprises 17 residues.

In regard to this clonotype: One base away lies a much larger clone, so this may be a sequencing read error. The chain has TRBV5-4 and TRBJ2-1; D may be TRBD2 (6 bases). Trimming pared 8 bases from V and 6 bases from J, leaving 15 bases between. CDR3 length equals 13 residues. Germline-derived CDR1 and CDR2 are SGHNT and YYREEE (reference sequence). The CDR3 sequence is CASRREPPNEQFF. The CDR3 DNA is TGTGCCAGTCGGAGGGAGCCACCCAATGAGCAGTTCTTC.

This sequence joins TRBV4-1 and TRBJ2-7; the match to TRBD1 covers 8 bases. Germline V lookup: CDR1 MGHRA, CDR2 YSYEKL. J lost 1 base, V lost 2 bases, and 10 bases had no gene match. This CDR3 spans 17 amino acids. CDR3 sequence reads: CASSQSQDRAMSYEQYF. Written as DNA, the CDR3 is TGCGCCAGCAGCCAATCGCAGGACAGGGCTATGTCCTACGAGCAGTACTTC.

This sequence joins TRBV6-6 and TRBJ1-5; no clear D gene. The ends were cut back, 2 bases at V and 9 bases at J, with 14 bases in the middle. The CDR3 extends over 14 amino acids. Germline V gene sequence: CDR1 MNHNY, CDR2 SVGAGI (reference sequence). As DNA, the CDR3 is TGTGCCAGCAGTTACCCGGATGGGGTACCGCCCCAGCATTTT. This sequence encodes CASSYPDGVPPQHF.

V and J are TRBV29-1 and TRBJ2-5; the D call may be TRBD1 or TRBD2 (6 bases each). This CDR3 comprises 13 residues. Germline values: CDR1 SQVTM, CDR2 ANQGSEA. CDR3 sequence (DNA): TGCGGCGCAGGACAGTGGGAGGTAGAGACCCAGTACTTC. Its translation is CGAGQWEVETQYF.

With regard to this clonotype: One junction end disagrees with the germline gene, perhaps due to a read error. The chain is built from TRBV6-5 and TRBJ2-3; D is undetermined. The CDR3 length is 15 residues. Germline values: CDR1 MNHEY, CDR2 SVGAGI. The CDR3 is CAISYSFMNTDTQYF. CDR3 bases: TGTGCCATCAGTTATTCGTTTATGAACACGGATACGCAGTATTTT.

This chain uses TRBV6-5 with TRBJ2-7, with 11 bases aligning to TRBD2. This CDR3 comprises 18 residues. Unmatched junction bases numbered 19, after V lost 3 bases and J lost 9 bases. Germline V gene lookup returns CDR1 MNHEY and CDR2 SVGAGI. CDR3 sequence: CASSYSGLSTSGRNAQYF. As DNA, the CDR3 is TGTGCCAGCAGTTATTCCGGGCTGTCCACTAGCGGGAGAAATGCGCAGTACTTC.

For this clonotype: A read error may explain this, as a much larger clone is one base away. The J gene is TRBJ2-5, the V gene TRBV5-1, with D uncertain. The CDR3 has 16 amino acids. Germline CDR1 SGHRS, CDR2 YFSETQ. CDR3: CATSLDGPDLGQTQYF. The CDR3, as DNA: TGCGCCACCAGCTTGGATGGACCGGATCTTGGACAGACCCAGTACTTC.

This clonotype was counted once. Given the absence of the conserved phenylalanine or tryptophan at the CDR3 end, a read error is likely. The rearrangement joins TRBV29-1 to TRBJ1-6; D unresolved. Trimming removed 5 bases at V and 7 bases at J, with 12 bases between. The CDR3 has 13 residues. Germline V gene lookup returns CDR1 SQVTM and CDR2 ANQGSEA. The CDR3 protein is CSVSFDLNSPLHI. For the CDR3, the DNA is TGCAGCGTTTCCTTCGACTTAAATTCACCCCTCCACATT.

This clonotype was seen a single time. Sequence at one end of the junction differs from germline and may be a read error. As DNA, the CDR3 is TGTGCCAGTAGTTCCCCGTTGGAGGGCCCCTCTTCGGGTAATGAGCAGTTCTTC. It codes for CASSSPLEGPSSGNEQFF. V and J are TRBV12-3 or TRBV12-4 and TRBJ2-1; D perhaps matches TRBD2 (6 bases). CDR3 length: 18 residues.

CDR3 nucleotides: TGTGCCAGCAGGGAAATGGGACAGGGGGTCGAGCAGTACTTC. Its protein is CASREMGQGVEQYF. V and J are TRBV25-1 and TRBJ2-7, with 11 bases aligning to TRBD1. CDR3 size: 14 residues. CDR1 is MGHDK and CDR2 is SYGVNS in the germline V gene. Trimming cost V 6 bases and J 6 bases; bases outside gene matches: 7.

In regard to this clonotype: An end of the junction does not agree with germline; a read error may underlie this. The chain carries TRBV15 and TRBJ1-5, with D perhaps TRBD1 (5 bases). The CDR3 is made up of 15 amino acids. Germline values: CDR1 LNHNV, CDR2 YYDKDF (reference sequence). As DNA, the CDR3 is TGTGCGACCAGCAGAGTGACAGACGGGGGTCAGCCCCAGCATTTT. Translating gives CATSRVTDGGQPQHF.

In the case of this clonotype: A read error may account for a junction end that differs from germline. The V and J genes are TRBV6-2 or TRBV6-3 and TRBJ2-3, with D possibly being TRBD2 (5 bases). CDR3 length: 14 residues. The V gene's germline CDR1 is MNHEY and CDR2 SVGEGT. CDR3 sequence reads: CPSLIEGETDTQYF. The CDR3 DNA reads as TGTCCCAGCCTCATAGAGGGAGAAACAGATACGCAGTATTTT.

As for this clonotype: One end of the junction varies from germline; a read error may be responsible. Written as DNA, the CDR3 is TGCGCCAGCGGCCACAACCGGGACGGATCCTACGAGCAGTACTTC. Protein sequence: CASGHNRDGSYEQYF. The chain recombines TRBV4-1 with TRBJ2-7; either TRBD1 or TRBD2 may supply D (5 bases each). Germline V lookup: CDR1 MGHRA, CDR2 YSYEKL. This CDR3 comprises 15 residues.